The T cell receptor beta chain described here comes from a study of blood T cell repertoires in COVID-19. Overall study context: PBMCs, B-cell-depleted T cells, or T cells were the source of the cDNA or gDNA that made up the material.

V lost 7 bases and J lost 3, with 9 bases in between. This CDR3 is built from 13 residues. The germline V gene encodes CDR1 MNHEY and CDR2 SVGAGI. Profiled with immunoSEQ multiplex PCR; TCRdb holds only in-frame clones, not every one. The data show 200,000 to 250,000 clones, 70% to 85% seen once. Participants were aged about 18 to 95 years, lived in under 30 US areas, and enrolled virtually. Cohort allocation depended upon clinical history that participants reported. Recovered Cohort 3 donors showed two negative PCRs, clearance, or symptom resolution. This rearrangement joins TRBV6-5 to TRBJ2-2; D is undetermined. This receptor was obtained from a woman in her sixties or seventies who had recovered from COVID-19. The sequenced sample was PBMCs or T cells enriched from blood (not recorded which). CDR3 nucleotides: TGTGCCAGCACCGATGCGGACACCGGGGAGCTGTTTTTT. Protein product: CASTDADTGELFF.